This TCR beta chain emerged from a study of blood T cell repertoires in COVID-19. Study-wide context: Samples came from the United States, Italy and Spain, spanning acute and convalescent COVID-19.

Assay: immunoSEQ multiplex PCR; the TCRdb copy retains only in-frame clones and omits some. The data contain around 170,000 clones, roughly nine tenths of them seen just once; the ten biggest clones take up around 1.9%. The CDR3 extends over 13 amino acids. Trimming took off 3 bases at V and 1 base at J, with 7 bases between the two ends. CDR1 and CDR2 from the germline V gene are LGHNA and YSLEER. The chain is built from TRBV4-3 and TRBJ2-7, with D unresolved. The source material was peripheral blood. The clonotype originates from a man younger than 35 who had recovered from COVID-19. CDR3 region: CASSHGFSYEQYF. CDR3 coding DNA: TGCGCCAGCAGCCACGGGTTTTCCTACGAGCAGTACTTC.